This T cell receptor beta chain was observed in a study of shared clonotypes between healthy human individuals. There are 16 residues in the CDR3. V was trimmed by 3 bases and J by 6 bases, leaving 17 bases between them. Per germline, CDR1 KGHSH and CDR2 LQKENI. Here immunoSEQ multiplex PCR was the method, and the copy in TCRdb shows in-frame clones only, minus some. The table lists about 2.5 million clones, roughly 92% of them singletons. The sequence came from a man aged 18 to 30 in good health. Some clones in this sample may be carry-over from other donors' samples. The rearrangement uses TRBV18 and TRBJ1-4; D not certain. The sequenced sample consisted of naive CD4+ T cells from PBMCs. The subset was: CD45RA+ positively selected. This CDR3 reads CASSPVRAPGHEKLFF. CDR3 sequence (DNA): TGTGCCAGCTCACCGGTCCGGGCGCCTGGCCATGAAAAACTGTTTTTT.